The clone carrying this TCR beta chain appeared a single time. Its antigen is currently unknown. The PCR ran on 60 Vbeta and 13 Jbeta primers. Sequencing was performed with immunoSEQ multiplex PCR; in TCRdb, only in-frame clones are kept and a portion is missing. The repertoire has 160,000 or so clones, roughly four fifths of them found once; the top ten carry more than 2.5%. This entry comes from a study of cytomegalovirus exposure and HLA in healthy donors. On the study more broadly: Counted in an early data release were approximately 85 million unique TCRs from HLA-typed donors. Overall study results and limits: Links to common viral pathogens appeared, in a later analysis, for several of the most significant clusters.

Per the germline V gene, CDR1 is SGDLS and CDR2 is YYNGEE. The CDR3 has 13 amino acids. With 4 bases removed from V and 7 bases from J, the gap between germline ends came to 12 bases. The donors (healthy individuals) were bone marrow donors. V usage is TRBV9 and J usage is TRBJ2-1; the D gene is possibly TRBD2 (5 bases). The material sequenced was PBMCs. The TCR comes from a female donor in good health and CMV-seronegative. Here the CDR3 reads CASSTRGRNEQFF. In DNA form, the CDR3 reads TGTGCCAGCAGCACCAGAGGGCGTAATGAGCAGTTCTTC.